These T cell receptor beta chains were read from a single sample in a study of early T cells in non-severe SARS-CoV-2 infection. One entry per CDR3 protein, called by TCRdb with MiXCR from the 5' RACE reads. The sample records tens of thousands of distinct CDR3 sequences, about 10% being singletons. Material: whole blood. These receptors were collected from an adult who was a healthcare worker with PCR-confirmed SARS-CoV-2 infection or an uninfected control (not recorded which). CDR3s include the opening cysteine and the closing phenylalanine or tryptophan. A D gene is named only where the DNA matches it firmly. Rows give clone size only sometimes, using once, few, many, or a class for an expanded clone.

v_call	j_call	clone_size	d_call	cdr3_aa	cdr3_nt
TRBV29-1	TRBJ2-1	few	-	CSVDGRYNEQFF	TGCAGCGTTGATGGTCGGTACAATGAGCAGTTCTTC
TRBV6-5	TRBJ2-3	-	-	CASSYSLTYTQYF	TGTGCCAGCAGTTACTCCCTGACGTATACGCAGTATTTT
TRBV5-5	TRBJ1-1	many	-	CASSLERYFTEAFF	TGTGCCAGCAGCTTGGAGAGGTATTTCACTGAAGCTTTCTTT
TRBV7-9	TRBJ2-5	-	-	CASSFLRYQETQYF	TGTGCCAGCAGCTTTCTCAGGTACCAAGAGACCCAGTACTTC
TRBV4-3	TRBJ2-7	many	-	CASSQVEGGYEQYF	TGCGCCAGCAGCCAAGTGGAAGGAGGCTACGAGCAGTACTTC
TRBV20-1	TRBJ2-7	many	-	CSAAHGGEAYEQYF	TGCAGTGCTGCCCATGGGGGTGAAGCCTACGAGCAGTACTTC
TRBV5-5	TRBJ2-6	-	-	CASSSAGANVLTF	TGTGCCAGCTCGAGTGCGGGGGCCAACGTCCTGACTTTC
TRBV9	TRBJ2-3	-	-	CASSVAAGGTDTQYF	TGTGCCAGCAGCGTAGCGGCAGGGGGGACAGATACGCAGTATTTT
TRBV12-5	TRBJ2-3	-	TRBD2	CASARGGDTQYF	TGTGCTAGTGCCCGGGGGGGAGATACGCAGTATTTT
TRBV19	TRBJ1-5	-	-	CASSPTYGGNQPQHF	TGTGCCAGTAGTCCGACGTACGGGGGCAATCAGCCCCAGCATTTT
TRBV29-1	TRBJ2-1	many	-	CSVAGPSDEQFF	TGCAGCGTTGCCGGGCCAAGCGATGAGCAGTTCTTC
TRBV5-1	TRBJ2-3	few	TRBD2	CASSQMTSGRPTDTQYF	TGCGCCAGCAGCCAAATGACTAGCGGGAGGCCGACAGATACGCAGTATTTT
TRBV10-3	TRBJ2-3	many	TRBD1	CAIRKGQGTTSTDTQYF	TGTGCCATCAGGAAGGGACAGGGGACGACTAGCACAGATACGCAGTATTTT
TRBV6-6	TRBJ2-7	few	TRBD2	CASSYVATGGYEQYF	TGTGCCAGCAGTTACGTAGCGACGGGGGGCTACGAGCAGTACTTC
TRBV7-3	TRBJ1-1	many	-	CASSLQGITEAFF	TGTGCCAGCAGCTTACAGGGGATCACTGAAGCTTTCTTT
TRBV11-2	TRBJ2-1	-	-	CASSPPGREQFF	TGTGCCAGCAGCCCCCCGGGCCGCGAGCAGTTCTTC
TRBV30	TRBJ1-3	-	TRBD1	CASRQGPPSGNTIYF	TGTGCCTCCCGACAGGGTCCCCCGTCTGGAAACACCATATATTTT
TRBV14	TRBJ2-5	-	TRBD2	CASSSRLAGGETQYF	TGTGCCAGCAGCTCACGCCTAGCGGGAGGCGAGACCCAGTACTTC
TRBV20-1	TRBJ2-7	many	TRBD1	CSAKTGALYEQYF	TGCAGTGCTAAGACAGGGGCCTTATACGAGCAGTACTTC
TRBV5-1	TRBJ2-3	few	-	CASSLLNTQYF	TGCGCCAGCAGCTTGCTAAATACGCAGTATTTT
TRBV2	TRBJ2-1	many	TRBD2	CASSVTSGDNEQFF	TGTGCCAGCAGTGTGACTAGCGGGGACAATGAGCAGTTCTTC
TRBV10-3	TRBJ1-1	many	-	CAISVNTAKNTEAFF	TGTGCCATCAGTGTTAACACGGCAAAGAACACTGAAGCTTTCTTT
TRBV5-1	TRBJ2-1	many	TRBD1	CASSPRGRSSYNEQFF	TGCGCCAGCAGCCCTAGGGGGCGCAGCTCCTACAATGAGCAGTTCTTC
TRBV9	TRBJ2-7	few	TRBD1	CASSGDSRSYEQYF	TGTGCCAGCAGCGGGGACAGCCGATCCTACGAGCAGTACTTC
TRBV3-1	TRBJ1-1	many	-	CASSHIGIINTEAFF	TGTGCCAGCAGCCATATCGGGATCATTAACACTGAAGCTTTCTTT
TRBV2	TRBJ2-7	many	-	CASRVTYEQYF	TGTGCCAGCAGGGTAACTTACGAGCAGTACTTC
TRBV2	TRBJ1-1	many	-	CASSNDRSGARTEAFF	TGTGCCAGCAGTAACGACAGGTCCGGCGCAAGGACTGAAGCTTTCTTT
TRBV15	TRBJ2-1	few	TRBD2	CATSIGGEGYNEQFF	TGTGCCACCAGCATCGGCGGGGAGGGCTACAATGAGCAGTTCTTC
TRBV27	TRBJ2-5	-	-	CASSFYGEMETQYF	TGTGCCAGCAGTTTCTATGGGGAGATGGAGACCCAGTACTTC
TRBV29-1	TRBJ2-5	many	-	CSVLNPKGQETQYF	TGCAGCGTTTTAAACCCGAAGGGGCAAGAGACCCAGTACTTC
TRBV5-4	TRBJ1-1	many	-	CASSLGAQRVFF	TGTGCCAGCAGCTTGGGGGCACAGAGGGTTTTCTTT
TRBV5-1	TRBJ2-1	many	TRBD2	CASSFTPPGLTYNEQFF	TGCGCCAGCAGCTTTACACCTCCGGGACTAACCTACAATGAGCAGTTCTTC